A selection of T cell receptor beta chains follows, all from one sample in a study of T cell responses to AZD1222 COVID-19 vaccine. Libraries were prepared by immunoSEQ multiplex PCR; TCRdb keeps only in-frame clonotypes and omits some of them. The sample lists some 120,000 clones, approximately 93% occurring once. Specimen: peripheral blood, collected on day 0 of AZD1222 vaccination. The receptors were gathered from an adult in good health. CDR3s include the opening cysteine and the closing phenylalanine or tryptophan. A D gene is named only where the DNA matches it firmly. Size tells how often a clone was seen (once, few, many) or the class of an expanded clone, and some rows leave it out.

>-|TRBV29-1|TRBJ1-3|-
CSVEWGEGRNTIYF
TGCAGCGTGGAGTGGGGGGAAGGAAGAAACACCATATATTTT
>-|TRBV27|TRBJ2-1|-
CASSERGSSYNEQFF
TGTGCCAGCAGTGAGAGAGGGAGCTCCTACAATGAGCAGTTCTTC
>TRBD2|TRBV28|TRBJ2-7|-
CASTWGGLAVIEQYF
TGTGCCAGCACTTGGGGGGGACTAGCGGTTATCGAGCAGTACTTC
>-|TRBV11-3|TRBJ1-2|-
CASSAQSNYGYTF
TGTGCCAGCAGCGCTCAAAGTAACTATGGCTACACCTTC
>-|TRBV6-5|TRBJ2-7|-
CASSYTAPPSYEQYF
TGTGCCAGCAGTTACACGGCTCCCCCCTCCTACGAGCAGTACTTC
>-|TRBV15|TRBJ1-1|-
CATSRVDTEAFF
TGTGCCACCAGCAGAGTCGACACTGAAGCTTTCTTT
>-|TRBV27|TRBJ1-6|-
CASSLLGGRSPLHF
TGTGCCAGCAGTTTACTAGGGGGGCGGTCACCCCTCCACTTT
>-|TRBV7-9|TRBJ1-5|-
CASSLGTDQPQHF
TGTGCCAGCAGCTTAGGGACAGATCAGCCCCAGCATTTT
>-|TRBV28|TRBJ1-5|-
CASSPPSGRNSNQPQHF
TGTGCCAGCAGTCCCCCCTCGGGGAGGAATAGCAATCAGCCCCAGCATTTT
>-|TRBV7-6|TRBJ1-6|-
CASQGSSNSPLHF
TGTGCCAGCCAAGGTTCAAGTAATTCACCCCTCCACTTT
>-|TRBV28|TRBJ2-7|once
CASSFRRMGEQYF
TGTGCCAGCAGTTTCCGTAGGATGGGCGAGCAGTACTTC
>TRBD2|TRBV6-5|TRBJ2-1|-
CASSYSIAWEGNEQFF
TGTGCCAGCAGTTACTCGATAGCGTGGGAGGGGAATGAGCAGTTCTTC
>TRBD1|TRBV11-2|TRBJ2-7|-
CASSSYRGRSYEQYF
TGTGCCAGCAGCTCCTACAGGGGACGCTCTTACGAGCAGTACTTC
>TRBD1|TRBV27|TRBJ1-6|-
CASRGTGASFEMSPLHF
TGTGCCAGCAGAGGGACAGGGGCCTCCTTTGAAATGTCACCCCTCCACTTT